This T cell receptor (beta chain) was observed in a study of blood T cell repertoires in COVID-19 (dated by TCRdb to the early 2020s). Regarding the research as a whole: Samples from collaborators originated in the United States, Italy and Spain and spanned both the acute and convalescent phases of COVID-19. The prospective study material was composed of cDNA or gDNA derived from T cells, B-cell-depleted T cells, or PBMCs. Subjects who had been exposed to COVID-19, were actively infected with it, or had recovered from it provided the deeply sampled blood TCRbeta repertoires that made up the dataset. The repertoires were made available in a free public database intended to serve as a resource for research on the immune response to SARS-CoV-2. Samples came from the ongoing ImmuneRACE study (first 160 participants) plus 1,254 subjects from 6 global collaborators. The sample metadata nearly always contained a de-identified subject ID, COVID-19 status, age in years and sex. Where available, HLA class I and class II types were taken from metadata supplied by the sample provider and were not determined by assay-based typing. Study-level results and caveats: How much clinical and demographic metadata was included differed by source and by participant, and the metadata was provided uncurated.

The immunoSEQ Assay, a bias-controlled multiplex PCR, was used to amplify TCRbeta CDR3 regions from genomic DNA. In the authors' own workflow: Within the assay, amplification of reference gene primers was used to estimate how many nucleated cells each sample contained. Sequence reads were collapsed and filtered to measure the absolute abundance of every unique TCRbeta CDR3 rearrangement. For each sample, productive Simpson clonality was calculated as the square root of Simpson's diversity index across productive rearrangements. Entries here come from immuneACCESS through TCRdb and include only in-frame sequences with V and J called. Some clones fail to appear in such tables; in the studies checked, an unresolved V gene covers under half of the shortfall, and the cause of the remainder is unknown. V and J calls and clone size are as listed in that table; D and trimming were resolved from the DNA. The sample records about 250,000 clones, roughly 91% of which are singletons. Less than 4.5% of the sample is taken by the ten largest.

Participants in the prospective study were enrolled through a virtual design, were aged about 18 to 100 years, and lived in approximately 25 United States geographic areas. In the prospective study, cohorts were assigned on the basis of participant-reported clinical history obtained from a screening survey and a study questionnaire. In the prospective study, mobile phlebotomists collected whole blood, serum and a nasopharyngeal or oropharyngeal swab from each participant. Prospective study participants could optionally give additional blood draws and questionnaires over an approximately 2-month period. Before DNA extraction, blood samples from the prospective study were shipped at room temperature or frozen. As for this clone: Its recognized antigen is unknown. Base qualities are not recorded, but no much larger clone differs from it by a single base.

V ends up 4 bases short and J 8 bases short, with an unmatched junction base count of 18. The CDR3 has 18 amino acids, counting the end cysteine and phenylalanine. This entry keeps only the CDR3 DNA: 54 bases, framed from base 1. For CDR1 and CDR2, the germline V gene (reference sequence) lists SEHNR and FQNEAQ. The TCR comes from a young woman with acute COVID-19. Sequencing input: PBMCs or T cells enriched from blood (not recorded which). The V gene is TRBV7-9 and the J gene is TRBJ2-1, and 9 bases in between align with TRBD2. Read as DNA, the sequence is TGTGCCAGCAGCTACCTATCAATCCGACTAGCGGTGGGGCATGAGCAGTTCTTC. This yields the protein CASSYLSIRLAVGHEQFF.